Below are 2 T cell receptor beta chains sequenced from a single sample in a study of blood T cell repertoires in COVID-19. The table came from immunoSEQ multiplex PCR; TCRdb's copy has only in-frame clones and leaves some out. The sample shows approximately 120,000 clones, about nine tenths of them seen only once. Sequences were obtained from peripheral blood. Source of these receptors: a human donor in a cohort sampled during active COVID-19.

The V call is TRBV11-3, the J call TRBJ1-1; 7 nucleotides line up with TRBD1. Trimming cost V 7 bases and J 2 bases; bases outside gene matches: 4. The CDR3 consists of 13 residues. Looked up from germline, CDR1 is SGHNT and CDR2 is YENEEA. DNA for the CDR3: TGTGCCAGCAAGACAGGGACTAACACTGAAGCTTTCTTT. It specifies CASKTGTNTEAFF.

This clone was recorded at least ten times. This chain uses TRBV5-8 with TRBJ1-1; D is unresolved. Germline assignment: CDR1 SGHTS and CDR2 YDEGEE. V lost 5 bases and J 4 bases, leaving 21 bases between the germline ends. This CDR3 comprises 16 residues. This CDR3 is CASSIFFGMMSTEAFF. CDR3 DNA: TGTGCCAGCAGTATTTTCTTCGGGATGATGAGCACTGAAGCTTTCTTT. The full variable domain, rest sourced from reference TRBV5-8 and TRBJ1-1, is EAGVTQSPTHLIKTRGQQATLRCSPISGHTSVYWYQQALGLGLQFLLWYDEGEERNRGNFPPRFSGRQFPNYSSELNVNALELEDSALYLCASSIFFGMMSTEAFFGQGTRLTVV.